The next 22 T cell receptor beta chains were all read from a single sample in a study of blood T cell repertoires in COVID-19. Using immunoSEQ multiplex PCR, the repertoire was profiled, and TCRdb retains in-frame clones only, with some absent. The repertoire holds approximately 230,000 clones, with about 86% as singletons. The sample consisted of peripheral blood. The receptor source for this set is a man older than 75 with acute or convalescent COVID-19.

In its sample, this clone was seen once. This chain uses TRBV20-1 with TRBJ2-3; TRBD2 might be the D (5 bases). Germline V CDR1 and CDR2: DFQATT, SNEGSKA (reference sequence). The CDR3 is 16 amino acids. Trimming stripped 3 bases from V and 0 bases from J, with 16 bases between. The CDR3 DNA follows: TGCAGTGCTAGTCGCGGGTCCCGTCCTAGCACAGATACGCAGTATTTT. This encodes CSASRGSRPSTDTQYF.

This clone occurred a few times. J is TRBJ2-7 and V is TRBV28; TRBD1 agrees at 7 bases. Germline V gene sequence: CDR1 MDHEN, CDR2 SYDVKM. V gave up 6 bases and J gave up 5 bases; unmatched junction bases: 22. The CDR3 is 18 amino acids. This CDR3 is CASRITGARLFETDEQYF. CDR3 DNA sequence: TGTGCCAGCAGGATAACAGGGGCCCGCCTCTTCGAGACCGACGAGCAGTACTTC.

The J gene is TRBJ2-3, the V gene TRBV19; a possible D gene is TRBD2 (6 bases). The CDR3 has 13 amino acids. Trimming took off 6 bases at V and 0 bases at J, with 7 bases between the two ends. Germline V gene sequence: CDR1 LNHDA, CDR2 SQIVND (reference sequence). CDR3 region: CASRRDSTDTQYF. The CDR3 bases are TGTGCCAGTAGGCGGGACAGCACAGATACGCAGTATTTT.

The DNA for the CDR3 is TGTGCCAGCAGTTACAGAGACAGCAACTACGAGCAGTACTTC. This gives the protein CASSYRDSNYEQYF. J is TRBJ2-7 and V is TRBV6-6; D perhaps matches TRBD1 (5 bases). In germline, CDR1 is MNHNY, CDR2 SVGAGI (reference sequence). V was shortened by 2 bases and J by 3 bases, with 11 bases between the two germline ends. The length of the CDR3 is 14 residues.

This chain joins TRBV24-1 and TRBJ2-6, with 11 bases that match TRBD1. Unmatched junction bases numbered 4, after V lost 1 base and J lost 0 bases. The CDR3 is 19 amino acids. CDR1 and CDR2 (germline): KGHDR, SFDVKD. The CDR3 DNA is TGTGCCACCAGTGATTTCAGGGACAGGGGGATCTCTGGGGCCAACGTCCTGACTTTC. Translated, it gives CATSDFRDRGISGANVLTF.

This clone was seen just once. This sequence joins TRBV7-6 and TRBJ1-1; no clear D gene. CDR1 is SGHVS, CDR2 FNYEAQ, per germline. Trimming shortened V by 1 base and J by 2 bases, and 8 bases separated the two germline ends. CDR3 length equals 14 residues. For the CDR3, the DNA is TGTGCCAGCAGCTTAGTTGGGCCCAACACTGAAGCTTTCTTT. It codes for CASSLVGPNTEAFF.

This clone was seen at least ten times. The gene calls are TRBV4-2 and TRBJ2-2; 7 nucleotides agree with TRBD1. Trimming removed 4 bases from V and 7 bases from J; junction bases left unmatched: 3. The CDR3 is 13 amino acids. The germline gives CDR1 LGHNA, CDR2 YNFKEQ. Here the CDR3 DNA reads TGTGCCAGCAGCCGACAGGGCGACGGGGAGCTGTTTTTT. This codes for CASSRQGDGELFF.

The chain carries TRBV28 and TRBJ2-7, with 16 positions matching TRBD2. The V and J ends lost 2 bases and 0 bases, in that order; junction bases with no gene match: 10. CDR1 and CDR2 (germline): MDHEN, SYDVKM. The length of the CDR3 is 20 residues. The CDR3 loop reads CASSLTGPGTSGGASYEQYF. The DNA of the CDR3 is TGTGCCAGCAGTTTAACAGGACCCGGGACTAGCGGGGGGGCCTCCTACGAGCAGTACTTC.

The rearrangement links TRBV6-1 to TRBJ1-5; maybe TRBD1 (6 bases). Germline V gene lookup returns CDR1 MNHNS and CDR2 SASEGT. The germline V and J ends were trimmed by 4 bases and 1 base, with 17 bases remaining between them. This CDR3 is built from 17 residues. The DNA of the CDR3 is TGTGCCAGCAGTGCCCGGTCCGGGACACCAAGCAATCAGCCCCAGCATTTT. As protein: CASSARSGTPSNQPQHF.

Notes on this clone: The junction departs from the called germline gene at one end, perhaps through a read error. The rearrangement uses TRBV12-3 or TRBV12-4 and TRBJ2-1, with D unresolved. This CDR3 has 12 residues. The chain's CDR3 is CASSFLGAVRLF. The CDR3 DNA reads TGTGCCAGCAGTTTTCTCGGTGCGGTGCGGCTCTTC.

The chain combines TRBV19 with TRBJ1-2; D not resolved. This CDR3 is built from 17 residues. Germline V gives CDR1 LNHDA, CDR2 SQIVND (reference sequence). V lost 3 bases and J 2 bases, leaving 19 bases between the germline ends. CDR3 amino acids: CASSIRLRGRANYGYTF. In DNA, the CDR3 is TGTGCCAGTAGTATCCGGTTAAGAGGGCGCGCAAACTATGGCTACACCTTC.

CDR3 DNA sequence: TGTGCCAGCAGTTTAGGGGCAACAGTAGGTCAGCCCCAGCATTTT. Encoded protein: CASSLGATVGQPQHF. The chain couples TRBV28 to TRBJ1-5, with D perhaps TRBD1 (5 bases). Germline assignment: CDR1 MDHEN and CDR2 SYDVKM. Trimming pared 2 bases from V and 6 bases from J, leaving 14 bases between. This CDR3 is 15 amino acids long.

The V and J genes are TRBV5-1 and TRBJ2-2; no definite D call. Looked up from germline, CDR1 is SGHRS and CDR2 is YFSETQ. V lost 0 bases, J lost 2 bases, and 5 bases lay in between. The CDR3 loop spans 14 amino acids. CDR3 residues: CASSLVVNTGELFF. The CDR3 DNA follows: TGCGCCAGCAGCTTGGTTGTAAACACCGGGGAGCTGTTTTTT. Using reference TRBV5-1 and TRBJ2-2 for the parts outside the CDR3, the full variable domain is KAGVTQTPRYLIKTRGQQVTLSCSPISGHRSVSWYQQTPGQGLQFLFEYFSETQRNKGNFPGRFSGRQFSNSRSEMNVSTLELGDSALYLCASSLVVNTGELFFGEGSRLTVL.

This clone occurred once. V gene TRBV7-2 combines with J gene TRBJ1-2; possibly TRBD1 for D (5 bases). This CDR3 has 13 residues. V shed 5 bases and J shed 10 bases, with 17 bases lying between them. Germline CDR1 and CDR2: SGHTA and FQGNSA. The CDR3 DNA reads TGTGCCAGCAGCCCCGGCAGGGCATCTCCCTACACCTTC. Translating gives CASSPGRASPYTF.

The CDR3 coding sequence is TGTGCCTGGAGTGTACAGGGCACAGATACGCAGTATTTT. This encodes CAWSVQGTDTQYF. V and J are TRBV30 and TRBJ2-3, with D possibly TRBD1 on 5 matching bases. The CDR3 length is 13 residues. Germline V gene data show CDR1 as GTSNPN and CDR2 as SVGIG (reference sequence). V lost 0 bases, J lost 1 base, and 5 bases lay in between.

This clone was counted ten times or more. This chain connects TRBV7-6 to TRBJ2-1; maybe TRBD1 (6 bases). The germline gives CDR1 SGHVS, CDR2 FNYEAQ. This CDR3 has 16 amino acids. The V and J ends lost 0 bases and 7 bases respectively, with 16 bases between them. The CDR3 loop is CASSLARRGTGNEQFF. In DNA form, the CDR3 reads TGTGCCAGCAGCTTAGCGCGAAGGGGGACGGGGAATGAGCAGTTCTTC. The full variable domain, in which reference TRBV7-6 and TRBJ2-1 provide the parts outside the CDR3, is GAGVSQSPRYKVTKRGQDVALRCDPISGHVSLYWYRQALGQGPEFLTYFNYEAQQDKSGLPNDRFSAERPEGSISTLTIQRTEQRDSAMYRCASSLARRGTGNEQFFGPGTRLTVL.

The J gene is TRBJ1-2, the V gene TRBV5-1; no reliable D call. The CDR3 is made up of 13 amino acids. Germline values: CDR1 SGHRS, CDR2 YFSETQ. V gave up 4 bases and J gave up 5 bases, with 12 bases separating them. The CDR3 is CASSPLSGYGYTF. The CDR3 DNA sequence: TGCGCCAGCAGCCCGTTATCGGGGTATGGCTACACCTTC.

The chain employs TRBV11-2 and TRBJ1-3, with 9 nucleotides matching TRBD1. Germline values: CDR1 SGHAT, CDR2 FQNNGV. This CDR3 has 13 residues. V was clipped by 5 bases and J by 7 bases; unmatched bases: 3. CDR3 DNA sequence: TGTGCCAGCAGCCCGGACAGGGGTAACACCATATATTTT. Translated, it gives CASSPDRGNTIYF. Filled out from reference TRBV11-2 and TRBJ1-3, the complete variable domain reads EAGVAQSPRYKIIEKRQSVAFWCNPISGHATLYWYQQILGQGPKLLIQFQNNGVVDDSQLPKDRFSAERLKGVDSTLKIQPAKLEDSAVYLCASSPDRGNTIYFGEGSWLTVV.

The chain joins TRBV24-1 to TRBJ2-1; maybe TRBD2 (6 bases). The V gene's germline CDR1 is KGHDR and CDR2 SFDVKD. Trimming took 2 bases from V and 2 from J, leaving 12 bases between them. There are 16 residues in the CDR3. The CDR3, as DNA: TGTGCCACCAGTGATTCGAGGAGGGCGACCTACAATGAGCAGTTCTTC. This sequence encodes CATSDSRRATYNEQFF.

The chain carries TRBV9 and TRBJ1-3; a possible D gene is TRBD1 (6 bases). CDR3 size: 17 residues. V shed 3 bases and J shed 4 bases, with 20 bases lying between them. From germline, CDR1 is SGDLS and CDR2 YYNGEE. DNA of the CDR3: TGTGCCAGCAGCGGCCGACAGGCGTCTTCCGCCGGAAACACCATATATTTT. It yields the protein CASSGRQASSAGNTIYF.

As concerns this clone: Other DNA sequences of this sample code for an identical CDR3. The J gene is TRBJ2-3, the V gene TRBV19, with 8 bases matching TRBD1. Trimming took 9 bases from V and 0 from J; bases not matched to a gene: 5. Germline values: CDR1 LNHDA, CDR2 SQIVND (reference sequence). CDR3 length equals 14 residues. The CDR3 DNA sequence: TGTGCCAGCCGAGACAGGGGAAGCACAGATACGCAGTATTTT. Its protein product is CASRDRGSTDTQYF. The complete variable domain, with remaining parts taken from reference TRBV19 and TRBJ2-3, reads DGGITQSPKYLFRKEGQNVTLSCEQNLNHDAMYWYRQDPGQGLRLIYYSQIVNDFQKGDIAEGYSVSREKKESFPLTVTSAQKNPTAFYLCASRDRGSTDTQYFGPGTRLTVL.

The table lists this clone with a count of one. The sample holds other DNA sequences that translate to the same CDR3. The chain links TRBV5-1 to TRBJ1-2, with 7 positions matching TRBD1. CDR1 and CDR2 from the germline V gene are SGHRS and YFSETQ. The CDR3 consists of 14 residues. V was pared by 3 bases and J by 2 bases, with 4 bases of the junction left unmatched. CDR3 region: CASSSLTGNYGYTF. The CDR3 DNA reads as TGCGCCAGCAGCTCGTTGACAGGGAACTATGGCTACACCTTC.